This T cell receptor beta chain was captured by sequencing in a study of shared clonotypes between healthy human individuals. Measured with immunoSEQ multiplex PCR; TCRdb has only the in-frame clones, and not every one. This sample has over 800,000 clones, with 80% to 95% found just once. Terminally differentiated effector memory CD45RA+ cells were excluded by CCR7 positive selection of CD45RO-negative cells. Remarks on this clone: Its matching antigen is unknown.

General study points: Larger richness was generally estimated for naive than memory subsets.

What was sequenced was naive CD8+ T cells sorted from blood. This clonotype originated in a man aged 25 to 40 in good health.

CDR3 protein: CASSLDQTSGITGELFF. The CDR3, as DNA: TGTGCCAGCAGCTTAGACCAGACTAGCGGGATAACCGGGGAGCTGTTTTTT. This chain uses TRBV11-2 with TRBJ2-2, with 11 bases lining up with TRBD2. The CDR3 is 17 amino acids. Unmatched junction bases numbered 5, after V lost 0 bases and J lost 5 bases. From germline, CDR1 is SGHAT and CDR2 FQNNGV. The full variable domain, in which reference TRBV11-2 and TRBJ2-2 provide the parts outside the CDR3, is EAGVAQSPRYKIIEKRQSVAFWCNPISGHATLYWYQQILGQGPKLLIQFQNNGVVDDSQLPKDRFSAERLKGVDSTLKIQPAKLEDSAVYLCASSLDQTSGITGELFFGEGSRLTVL.